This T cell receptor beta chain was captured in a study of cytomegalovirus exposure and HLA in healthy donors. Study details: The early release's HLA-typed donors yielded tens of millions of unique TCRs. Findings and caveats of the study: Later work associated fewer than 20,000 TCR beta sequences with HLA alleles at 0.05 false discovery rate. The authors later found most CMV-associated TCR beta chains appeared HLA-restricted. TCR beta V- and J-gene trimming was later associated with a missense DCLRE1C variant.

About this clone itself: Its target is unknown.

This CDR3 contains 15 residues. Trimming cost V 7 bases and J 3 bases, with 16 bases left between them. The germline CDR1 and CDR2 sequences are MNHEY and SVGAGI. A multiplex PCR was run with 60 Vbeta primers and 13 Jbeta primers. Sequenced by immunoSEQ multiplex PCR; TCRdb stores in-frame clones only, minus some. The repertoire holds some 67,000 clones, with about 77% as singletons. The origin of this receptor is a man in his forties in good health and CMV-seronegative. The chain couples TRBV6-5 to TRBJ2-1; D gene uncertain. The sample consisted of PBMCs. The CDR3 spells CASNGAGALYNEQFF. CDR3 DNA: TGTGCCAGCAATGGCGCCGGAGCTCTCTACAATGAGCAGTTCTTC.